This T cell receptor beta chain was retrieved from a study of cytomegalovirus exposure and HLA in healthy donors. Study observations and caveats: The investigators catalogued 164 TCR beta chains as cytomegalovirus-associated. In vitro testing confirmed three CMV-associated chains as specific for CMV antigens. Most TCR sequences were rare, but some public TCRs occurred in many donors.

J gave up 4 bases and V 2 bases, and 10 bases lay outside the gene matches. Per the germline V gene, CDR1 is SGHAT and CDR2 is FQDESV (reference sequence). The length of the CDR3 is 17 residues. This clone was detected only a few times. Its target is not known. Profiled with immunoSEQ multiplex PCR; TCRdb holds only in-frame clones, not every one. The sample lists some 250,000 clones, around 90% seen once, with approximately 0.34% in the top ten. The V gene is TRBV11-1, the J gene TRBJ2-2; 7 bases agree with TRBD1. The source of this sequence is a woman aged 18-29 years in good health and CMV-seronegative. The material sequenced was PBMCs. The CDR3 here is CASSLSGQAASTGELFF. For the CDR3, the DNA is TGTGCCAGCAGCTTATCAGGACAGGCTGCGTCCACCGGGGAGCTGTTTTTT. The full variable domain, in which reference TRBV11-1 and TRBJ2-2 provide the parts outside the CDR3, is EAEVAQSPRYKITEKSQAVAFWCDPISGHATLYWYRQILGQGPELLVQFQDESVVDDSQLPKDRFSAERLKGVDSTLKIQPAELGDSAMYLCASSLSGQAASTGELFFGEGSRLTVL.